This T cell receptor beta chain comes out of a study of cytomegalovirus exposure and HLA in healthy donors. V was clipped by 8 bases and J by 1 base; unmatched bases: 10. CDR3 length: 15 residues. Germline V gene lookup returns CDR1 GTSNPN and CDR2 SVGIG (reference sequence). Primers: 60 Vbeta forward and 13 Jbeta reverse. Clones were read by immunoSEQ multiplex PCR, and TCRdb kept only the in-frame ones, dropping some. Of some 170,000 clones in the sample, roughly 80% are singletons; the top ten hold roughly 4.4%. This receptor was taken from a young woman in good health and CMV-seropositive. The V gene is TRBV30, the J gene TRBJ2-5; 10 nucleotides match TRBD2. Sequencing used PBMCs. CDR3 protein: CAGDRTSGVQETQYF. The CDR3 DNA is TGTGCCGGCGATCGAACTAGCGGGGTCCAAGAGACCCAGTACTTC.